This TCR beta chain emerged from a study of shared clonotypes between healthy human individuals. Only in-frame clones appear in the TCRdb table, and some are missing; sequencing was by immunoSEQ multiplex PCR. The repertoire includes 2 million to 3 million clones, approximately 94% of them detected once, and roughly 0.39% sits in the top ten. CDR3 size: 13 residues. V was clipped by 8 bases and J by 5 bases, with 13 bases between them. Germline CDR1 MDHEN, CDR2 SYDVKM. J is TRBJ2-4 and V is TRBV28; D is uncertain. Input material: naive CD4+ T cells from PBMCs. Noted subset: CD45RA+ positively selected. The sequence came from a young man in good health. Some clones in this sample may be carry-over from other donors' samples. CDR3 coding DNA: TGTGCCAGCCGTACCCGAATAGAAAACATTCAGTACTTC. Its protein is CASRTRIENIQYF.